These T cell receptor beta chains were read from a single sample in a study of identical twins. TCRdb redid the calling of the 5' RACE reads with MiXCR, one entry per CDR3 protein. The data contain approximately 620,000 distinct CDR3 sequences, over 8.5% of them seen just once; the ten biggest clones take up about 0.98%. The sample was also linked to a second study, of yellow fever vaccine responses in identical twins.

What was sequenced was PBMCs. These receptors came from a woman younger than 30 in good health. CDR3s include the opening cysteine and the closing phenylalanine or tryptophan. The D gene is left open where the match is weak. The listing skips clone size in some rows; elsewhere it reads once, few, many or a size class.

j_call | clone_size | v_call | d_call | cdr3_nt | cdr3_aa
TRBJ2-2 | few | TRBV6-2/TRBV6-3 | NA | TGTGCCAGCAGGGATCCCCCGGGTTACACCGGGGAGCTGTTTTTT | CASRDPPGYTGELFF
TRBJ2-7 | few | TRBV2 | NA | TGTGCCAGCAGTGAGGGGTTCTCCTACGAGCAGTACTTC | CASSEGFSYEQYF
TRBJ2-7 | many | TRBV28 | NA | TGTGCCAGCAGTTTAGACCGGGGAGTTTCCTACGAGCAGTACTTC | CASSLDRGVSYEQYF
TRBJ2-5 | few | TRBV29-1 | NA | TGCAGCGTTATGGGCGACCAAGAGACCCAGTACTTC | CSVMGDQETQYF
TRBJ1-3 | few | TRBV28 | TRBD1 | TGTGCCAGCACCCGCACGGGGACAGGTTCCTCTGGAAACACCATATATTTT | CASTRTGTGSSGNTIYF
TRBJ1-1 | few | TRBV11-2 | NA | TGTGCCAGCAGCTCAAACGGGGGAAACACTGAAGCTTTCTTT | CASSSNGGNTEAFF
TRBJ2-2 | NA | TRBV24-1 | NA | TGTGCCACTTCCGCGAGTAACACCGGGGAGCTGTTTTTT | CATSASNTGELFF
TRBJ2-5 | few | TRBV5-1 | TRBD2 | TGCGCCAGCAGCCCTGCGAGTGTTAGCGGGAGTGAGACCCAGTACTTC | CASSPASVSGSETQYF
TRBJ2-1 | few | TRBV6-2/TRBV6-3 | NA | TGTGCCAGCGAAGAAGGTTCAAAATTGTCCTACAATGAGCAGTTCTTC | CASEEGSKLSYNEQFF
TRBJ2-5 | many | TRBV2 | TRBD2 | TGTGCCAGCAGGAGGGCTAGCGGGGGGGAAGAGACCCAGTACTTC | CASRRASGGEETQYF
TRBJ1-6 | many | TRBV5-1 | NA | TGCGCCAGCAGCTTGGACAGGGCTAATTCACCCCTCCACTTT | CASSLDRANSPLHF
TRBJ2-1 | few | TRBV6-1 | TRBD2 | TGTGCCAGCCGTCTGGCGGGGGGGCGCAATGAGCAGTTCTTC | CASRLAGGRNEQFF
TRBJ1-1 | few | TRBV5-1 | NA | TGCGCCAGCAGCTTTTTGCGGAACACTGAAGCTTTCTTT | CASSFLRNTEAFF
TRBJ2-6 | NA | TRBV4-2 | TRBD1 | TGTGCCAGCAGCCAAGATGAGGGGGCCCCCTCTGGGGCCAACGTCCTGACTTTC | CASSQDEGAPSGANVLTF
TRBJ2-7 | many | TRBV5-1 | NA | TGCGCCAGCAGCTTGGTCGATGGGGCCTACGAGCAGTACTTC | CASSLVDGAYEQYF
TRBJ1-5 | many | TRBV6-1 | NA | TGTGCCAGCAGTGAAGGGGGAACCCAGCCCCAGCATTTT | CASSEGGTQPQHF
TRBJ2-7 | NA | TRBV5-1 | NA | TGCGCCAGCAGCTTGGACAGCTTGGGGGAGCAGTACTTC | CASSLDSLGEQYF
TRBJ1-2 | NA | TRBV27 | NA | TGTGCCAGCCAACAACGACAGAGAAGTGGCTACACCTTC | CASQQRQRSGYTF
TRBJ2-7 | many | TRBV7-2 | TRBD1 | TGTGCCAGCAGCTTAGTGGGACAGGGTCAATACGAGCAGTACTTC | CASSLVGQGQYEQYF
TRBJ2-7 | few | TRBV27 | NA | TGTGCCAGCAGTTTATCAAACGGGGCCTCCTACGAGCAGTACTTC | CASSLSNGASYEQYF
TRBJ2-1 | NA | TRBV18 | TRBD1 | TGTGCCAGCTCACCACCCAAAGGGACAGGGGGCACGTACAATGAGCAGTTCTTC | CASSPPKGTGGTYNEQFF
TRBJ2-6 | many | TRBV10-3 | TRBD2 | TGTGCCATCAGTGCAGAACTAGCGGGAGGGCCGTCTGGGGCCAACGTCCTGACTTTC | CAISAELAGGPSGANVLTF
TRBJ2-3 | many | TRBV5-1 | TRBD2 | TGCGCCAGCAGCCTTGGACTAGCGAAGACAGATACGCAGTATTTT | CASSLGLAKTDTQYF
TRBJ2-1 | many | TRBV4-3 | NA | TGCGCCAGCAGCACCCGGGACACCCCCTACAGGAATGAGCAGTTCTTC | CASSTRDTPYRNEQFF
TRBJ2-7 | NA | TRBV11-2 | NA | TGTGCCAGCAGCTTAGACTTCGGCGTAGGGGTGGAGCAGTACTTC | CASSLDFGVGVEQYF
TRBJ2-5 | NA | TRBV21-1 | NA | TGTGCCAGCATCACTCAAGGGACTAGCGGGTCCCTACAAGAGACCCAGTACTTC | CASITQGTSGSLQETQYF
TRBJ2-1 | NA | TRBV20-1 | NA | TGCAGTGCGCCGGGACAAGGTTCCAATGAGCAGTTCTTC | CSAPGQGSNEQFF
TRBJ2-7 | NA | TRBV25-1 | NA | TGTGCCAGCAGTGAATCTGAGGGGAGGGGGTACGAGCAGTACTTC | CASSESEGRGYEQYF
TRBJ2-7 | many | TRBV29-1 | TRBD2 | TGCAGCGTCTCCGGGACTAGCCTCTACGAGCAGTACTTC | CSVSGTSLYEQYF
TRBJ2-7 | few | TRBV20-1 | NA | TGCAGTGCTAGACCTAGCCAATCGGGCGAGCAGTACTTC | CSARPSQSGEQYF
TRBJ2-1 | few | TRBV14 | NA | TGTGCCAGCAGCCCCAGAGGGGCCCAATACAATGAGCAGTTCTTC | CASSPRGAQYNEQFF
TRBJ2-1 | NA | TRBV2 | NA | TGTGCCAGCAGTAAAACCATCTTGGAGCAGTTCTTC | CASSKTILEQFF
TRBJ2-4 | NA | TRBV12-3/TRBV12-4 | NA | TGTGCCAGCAGTTTAGAGGGTAGGGCCAAAAACATTCAGTACTTC | CASSLEGRAKNIQYF
TRBJ1-3 | few | TRBV6-1 | NA | TGTGCCAGCAACCCCCGGGACGCTGGGCGCTCTGGAAACACCATATATTTT | CASNPRDAGRSGNTIYF
TRBJ1-5 | NA | TRBV24-1 | NA | TGTGCCACCAGTGATTTGGGACAGCATAGCAATCAGCCCCAGCATTTT | CATSDLGQHSNQPQHF
TRBJ2-3 | many | TRBV11-1 | TRBD2 | TGTGCCAGCAGCTTAGCGGGTTCTAGCGGCCGCTTCACAGATACGCAGTATTTT | CASSLAGSSGRFTDTQYF
TRBJ1-2 | NA | TRBV3-1 | TRBD1 | TGTGCCAGCAGCCAGTGGACAGGGGAGGACGGCTACACCTTC | CASSQWTGEDGYTF
TRBJ2-1 | few | TRBV7-6 | NA | TGTGCCAGCAGCAAACCTGCGGGGTCCCCTTACAATGAGCAGTTCTTC | CASSKPAGSPYNEQFF
TRBJ2-1 | few | TRBV18 | TRBD2 | TGTGCCAGCTCACACGACAGGCGGGGGGATCTCGATGAGCAGTTCTTC | CASSHDRRGDLDEQFF
TRBJ2-7 | few | TRBV6-5 | TRBD1 | TGTGCCAGCAGTTTATCGGGACAGGGGGTCCACGAGCAGTACTTC | CASSLSGQGVHEQYF
TRBJ2-3 | NA | TRBV2 | NA | TGTGCCAACCTTCTAACCGGGGACGGCCCAAGCACAGATACGCAGTATTTT | CANLLTGDGPSTDTQYF
TRBJ1-6 | few | TRBV3-1 | NA | TGTGCCAGCAGGCGGAGAGCGGTCAATAATTCACCCCTCCACTTT | CASRRRAVNNSPLHF